This TCR beta chain is from a study of cytomegalovirus exposure and HLA in healthy donors. Study in general: Earlier findings included 90 million to 120 million unique TCR beta sequences obtained from 150 million to 200 million T cells. HLA-typed donors contributed some 83 million unique TCRs, which were held in an early data release.

General observations from the study: The Asian-associated ancestry cluster reportedly had fewer N-insertions than the roughly 670-donor mean in a later analysis. Evidence from a later analysis indicated that most CMV-associated TCR beta chains looked HLA-restricted.

Germline-derived CDR1 and CDR2 are GTSNPN and SVGIG (reference sequence). The CDR3 runs to 13 residues. Trimming pared 7 bases from V and 4 bases from J, leaving 16 bases between. Concerning this clone: The antigen is undetermined.

The PCR contained 60 Vbeta and 13 Jbeta primers. Some clones are missing from TCRdb's copy, which holds only in-frame ones; the method was immunoSEQ multiplex PCR. The data show about 160,000 clones, less than 90% seen once. The receptor's source is a young woman in good health and CMV-seronegative. The sample taken for sequencing was PBMCs. The rearrangement links TRBV30 to TRBJ1-1, with TRBD1 as a possible D gene (6 bases). The CDR3 here is CASFTGFGTEAFF. CDR3 in DNA: TGTGCCTCCTTTACAGGGTTCGGCACTGAAGCTTTCTTT.